This T cell receptor (beta chain) appears in the sequencing data of a study of early stage breast cancer tumors listed by TCRdb under 2017. The study in broad terms: Of the 15 to 20 invasive breast tumors, 12 to 13 were found to be estrogen receptor-positive, progesterone receptor-positive and HER2-negative. Of the approximately 12 ER+/PR+/HER2- tumors, eight were classified as invasive ductal carcinomas and four as invasive lobular carcinomas. A read coverage of roughly 10-fold per sample was achieved on average. A total of over 2 million templates, representing 1,097,674 unique clonotypes, were detected across all samples. Results the study describes overall, beyond this receptor: Chain pairing and functional markers such as CD4, CD8 and FOXP3 were not captured by bulk genomic DNA sequencing of unsorted cells. Compared with adjacent normal breast tissue, tumors had higher clonality and 2 to 3-fold greater T cell density. Analysis by tumor subtype was prevented by the small cohort size. Repertoires from blood resembled normal breast more closely than tumor, and using blood as a reference for each tissue separated tumor from normal in about 85% of the 16 patients. Enriched TCRB sequences shared across patients were found to be mostly commonly generated sequences that were unlikely to play an important role in the tumor microenvironment.

A note on this clone: Its recognized antigen is unknown. Within one base of it there is no much larger clone, and no base qualities were kept. The same CDR3 is also encoded by other DNA sequences in this sample.

V lost 3 bases and J lost 7 bases, and the count of bases not matched to a germline gene is 0. The CDR1 and CDR2 encoded by the germline V gene (reference sequence) are DFQATT and SNEGSKA. The CDR3 runs 11 residues from the cysteine to the phenylalanine. Only CDR3 DNA remains: 33 bases, in frame from the first base. The study profiled bulk TCR beta-chain repertoires in matched peripheral blood, tumor and adjacent normal breast tissue taken from some 17 patients with early-stage breast cancer. Before surgery, roughly 5-11 mL of whole blood was collected in EDTA tubes and processed within 2 hours. Ficoll-Paque centrifugation in SepMate-50 tubes was used to isolate peripheral blood mononuclear cells. PBMCs were cryopreserved in 90% FBS with roughly 10% DMSO in aliquots of 2 to 4 million cells and stored in liquid nitrogen. The Qiagen AllPrep DNA/RNA Mini kit was used to extract genomic DNA. Each sample was amplified in two independent genomic DNA replicates, using 0.5 ug for blood and 1.5 ug for tumor or normal breast. Following the manufacturer's instructions, the ImmunoSeq Intro kit was used to carry out TCRB sequencing on genomic DNA. The multiplex PCR ran for 25 to 40 cycles using proprietary primers and spike-in control sequences for absolute quantification. Single-end 150-bp reads were used to sequence an 87-bp fragment spanning the CDR3 and the flanking V and J genes. Each lane of an Illumina MiSeq running version 3.0 chemistry carried seven multiplexed samples, with two replicates apiece. As for the original processing: Raw data were processed by the vendor's proprietary pipeline, with both replicates merged into one result per sample. A clonotype was defined as productive rearrangements that share the same V-gene family, CDR3 amino acid sequence and J-gene segment. Clonality was calculated as 1 minus the normalized Shannon entropy (Pielou evenness) of TCRB abundances. T cell density was estimated as total templates divided by the number of input cells, with the number of input cells inferred from the DNA input amount. Recon, run with its default parameters, was used to estimate overall repertoire diversity and clonality. Clonotypes with over 0.1% abundance in tumor and at least 32-fold higher abundance in tumor than in normal breast were defined as tumor-enriched. TCRdb stores this immuneACCESS table with in-frame sequences only. Part of the clones is absent; in the studies checked, under half of the shortfall reflects unresolved V genes, and no reason is known for the rest. V and J calls and clone size are given by that table; D and trimming were obtained from the DNA. The sample data list some 75,000 clones, and approximately 80% of these were observed just once. The top ten constitute roughly 3% of the sample.

The sequence derives from a person in their sixties with breast cancer. Sequencing was performed on blood. The rearrangement combines TRBV20-1 with TRBJ2-1; 7 bases in the junction line up with TRBD2. The CDR3 corresponds to CSARGGNEQFF. The DNA is TGCAGTGCTAGGGGAGGGAATGAGCAGTTCTTC.